Given below is one T cell receptor (beta chain) in context. This sample is part of a study of blood T cell repertoires in COVID-19. Clones were sequenced by immunoSEQ multiplex PCR, and TCRdb holds only the in-frame ones, with some missing. The sample shows a few hundred thousand clones, 80% to 90% of them seen only once. The CDR3 covers 15 residues. V was shortened by 4 bases and J by 4 bases, with 16 bases between the two germline ends. CDR1 is MNHEY and CDR2 is SMNVEV in the germline V gene (reference sequence). The sequence derives from a woman between 40 and 55 years old who had been exposed to COVID-19. J is TRBJ1-2 and V is TRBV27; D unclear. Specimen: PBMCs or T cells enriched from blood (not recorded which). CDR3 protein: CASSSSDSPSYGYTF. The CDR3 coding sequence is TGTGCCAGCAGTTCCTCAGATTCCCCCTCCTATGGCTACACCTTC.